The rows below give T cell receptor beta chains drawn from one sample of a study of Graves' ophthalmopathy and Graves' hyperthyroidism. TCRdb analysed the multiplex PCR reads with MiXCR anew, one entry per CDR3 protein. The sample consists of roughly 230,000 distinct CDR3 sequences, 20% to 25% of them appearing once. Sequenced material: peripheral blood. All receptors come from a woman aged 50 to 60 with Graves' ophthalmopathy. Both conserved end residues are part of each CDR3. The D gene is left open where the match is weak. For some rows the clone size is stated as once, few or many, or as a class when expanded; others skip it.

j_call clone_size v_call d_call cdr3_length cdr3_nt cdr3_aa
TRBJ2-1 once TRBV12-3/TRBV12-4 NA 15 TGTGCCAGCACCCGAGCCGGGACGGACTACAATGAGCAGTTCTTC CASTRAGTDYNEQFF
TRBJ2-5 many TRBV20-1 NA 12 TGCAGTGCGGCACAGGGTTCAGGGACCCAGTACTTC CSAAQGSGTQYF
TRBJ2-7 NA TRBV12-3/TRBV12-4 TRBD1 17 TGTGCCAGCAGTAAACGGGACAGTTCCTTTAGCTCCTACGAGCAGTACTTC CASSKRDSSFSSYEQYF
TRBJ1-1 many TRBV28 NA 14 TGTGCCAGCAGCCCATCGGGCAGTGCAAATGAAGCTTTCTTT CASSPSGSANEAFF
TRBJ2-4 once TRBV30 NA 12 TGTGCCTGGAGTGTAGTAAGGGGAGTTCAGTACTTC CAWSVVRGVQYF
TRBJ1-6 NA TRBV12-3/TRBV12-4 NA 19 TGTGCCAGCAGTTTCTATGGCGTGGGGGAAGCCATACTCCATTCACCCCTCCACTTT CASSFYGVGEAILHSPLHF
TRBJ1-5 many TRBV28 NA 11 TGTGCCACCTCGGGTAAGGGTACCCAGCATTTT CATSGKGTQHF
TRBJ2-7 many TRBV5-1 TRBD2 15 TGCGCCAGCAGCCCTTTTAGCGGGGGCTCCTACGAGCAGTACTTC CASSPFSGGSYEQYF
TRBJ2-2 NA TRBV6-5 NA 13 TGTGCCAGCAGTTACTCGTTCGGCGGGGAGCTGTTTTTT CASSYSFGGELFF
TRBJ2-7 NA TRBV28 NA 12 TGTGCCACCAAGGCCGGCACCTACGAGCAGTACTTC CATKAGTYEQYF
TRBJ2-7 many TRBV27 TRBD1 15 TGTGCCAGCAGTTTAGGGACAGGGTCGGTCTACGAGCAGTACTTC CASSLGTGSVYEQYF
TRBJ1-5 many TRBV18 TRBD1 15 TGTGCCAGCTCACCATTTGGGACAGTTAATCAGCCCCAGCATTTT CASSPFGTVNQPQHF
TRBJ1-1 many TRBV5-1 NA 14 TGCGCCAGCAGCTCACAGGACTTAAACACTGAAGCTTTCTTT CASSSQDLNTEAFF
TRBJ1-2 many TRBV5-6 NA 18 TGTGCCAGCAGTTTGGACCAGGGGACTTGGAGGGCTAACTATGGCTACACCTTC CASSLDQGTWRANYGYTF
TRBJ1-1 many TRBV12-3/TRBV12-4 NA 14 TGTGCCAGCACCCCCTCAGGGAGGAGGGCTGAAGCTTTCTTT CASTPSGRRAEAFF
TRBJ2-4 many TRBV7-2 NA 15 TGTGCCAGCAGCCGGGCGACGGTAGCCAAAAACATTCAGTACTTC CASSRATVAKNIQYF
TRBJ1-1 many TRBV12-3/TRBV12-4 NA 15 TGTGCCAGCAGTTCCTATAAACAGGGGAACACTGAAGCTTTCTTT CASSSYKQGNTEAFF
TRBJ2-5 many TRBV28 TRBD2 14 TGTGCCAGCAGAGCGGGAGCAAGCGTAGAGACCCAGTACTTC CASRAGASVETQYF
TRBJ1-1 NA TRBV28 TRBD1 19 TGTGCCAGCAGTCCGATAGGGGACAAAAGGGGGACAGTGAACACTGAAGCTTTCTTT CASSPIGDKRGTVNTEAFF
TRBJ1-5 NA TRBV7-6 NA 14 TGTGCCAGCAGCCCCCTCGGGGGCAATCAGCCCCAGCTTTTT CASSPLGGNQPQLF
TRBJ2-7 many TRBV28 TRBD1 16 TGTGCCAGCAGTTTATGGGGATCGGGACAGGGCCCCGAGCAGTACTTC CASSLWGSGQGPEQYF
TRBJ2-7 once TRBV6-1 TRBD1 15 TGTGCCAGCAGTGCCTCCCGGACAGGGCTGGCCGAGCAGTACTTC CASSASRTGLAEQYF
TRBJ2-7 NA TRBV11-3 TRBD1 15 TGTGCCAGCAGCTTGCTCGGGACAGGGGCCTACGAGCAGTACTTC CASSLLGTGAYEQYF
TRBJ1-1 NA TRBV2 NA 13 TGTGCCAGCCAGAGGGAGGGTTTGACTGAAGCTTTCTTT CASQREGLTEAFF
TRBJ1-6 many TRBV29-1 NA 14 TGCAGCGTTGAAGTGTTTGGGCCTGGATCACCCCTCCACTTT CSVEVFGPGSPLHF
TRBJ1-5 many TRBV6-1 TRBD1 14 TGTGCCAGGGGACAGGGGTACAGCAATCAGCCCCAGCATTTT CARGQGYSNQPQHF
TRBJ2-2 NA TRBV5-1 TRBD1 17 TGCGCCAGCAGCTCCCTTCCGGGACAGGGGACCACCGGGGAGCTGTTTTTT CASSSLPGQGTTGELFF
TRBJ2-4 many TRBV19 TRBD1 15 TGTGCCGGTAGTCAAGGACAGGTAGCCAAAAACATTCAGTACTTC CAGSQGQVAKNIQYF
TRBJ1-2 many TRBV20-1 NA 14 TGCAGTGCTAGTCCAAGACAGGCGGCGTATGGCTACACCTTC CSASPRQAAYGYTF
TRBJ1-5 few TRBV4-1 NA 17 TGCGCCAGCAGCCAAGATGCAGGGAGGGCCTGGGGTCAGCCCCAGCATTTT CASSQDAGRAWGQPQHF